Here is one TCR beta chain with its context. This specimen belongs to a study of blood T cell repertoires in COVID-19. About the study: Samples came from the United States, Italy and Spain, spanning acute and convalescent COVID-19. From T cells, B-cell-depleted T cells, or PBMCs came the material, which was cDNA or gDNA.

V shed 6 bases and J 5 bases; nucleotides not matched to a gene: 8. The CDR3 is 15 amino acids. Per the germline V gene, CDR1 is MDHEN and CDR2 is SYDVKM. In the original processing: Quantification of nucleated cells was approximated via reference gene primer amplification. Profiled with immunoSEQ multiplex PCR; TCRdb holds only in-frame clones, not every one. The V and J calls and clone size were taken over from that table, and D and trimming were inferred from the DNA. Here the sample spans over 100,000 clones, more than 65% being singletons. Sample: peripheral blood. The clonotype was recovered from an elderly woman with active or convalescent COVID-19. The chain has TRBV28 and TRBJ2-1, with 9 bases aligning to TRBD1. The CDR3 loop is CASSLGGQGNNEQFF. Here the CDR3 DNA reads TGTGCCAGCAGCCTAGGAGGACAGGGGAACAATGAGCAGTTCTTC.